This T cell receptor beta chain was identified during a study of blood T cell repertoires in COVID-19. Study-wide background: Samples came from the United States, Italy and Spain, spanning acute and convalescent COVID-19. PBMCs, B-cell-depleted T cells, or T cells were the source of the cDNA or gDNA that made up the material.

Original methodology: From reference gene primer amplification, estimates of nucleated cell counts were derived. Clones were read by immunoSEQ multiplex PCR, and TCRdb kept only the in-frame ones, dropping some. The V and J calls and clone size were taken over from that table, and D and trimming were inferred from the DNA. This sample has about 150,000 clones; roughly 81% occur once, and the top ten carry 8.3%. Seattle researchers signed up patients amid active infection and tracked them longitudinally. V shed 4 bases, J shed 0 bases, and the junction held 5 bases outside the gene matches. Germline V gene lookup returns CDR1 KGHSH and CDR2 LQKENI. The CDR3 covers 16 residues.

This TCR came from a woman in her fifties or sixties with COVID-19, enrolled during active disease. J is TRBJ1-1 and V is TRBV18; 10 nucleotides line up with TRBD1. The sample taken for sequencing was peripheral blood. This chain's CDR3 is CASSRGQGGMNTEAFF. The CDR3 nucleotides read TGTGCCAGCTCACGAGGACAGGGGGGGATGAACACTGAAGCTTTCTTT. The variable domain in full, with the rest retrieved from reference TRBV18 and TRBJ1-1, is NAGVMQNPRHLVRRRGQEARLRCSPMKGHSHVYWYRQLPEEGLKFMVYLQKENIIDESGMPKERFSAEFPKEGPSILRIQQVVRGDSAAYFCASSRGQGGMNTEAFFGQGTRLTVV.